This TCR beta chain was found in a study of radiotherapy plus CTLA-4 blockade in lung cancer. General study findings and limits: Once radiotherapy plus ipilimumab had been given, TCR clones derived from tumor expanded in blood.

The CDR3 loop spans 17 amino acids. Germline lookup yields CDR1 SGHNT and CDR2 YENEEA. The V segment lost 5 bases and the J segment 0 bases; nucleotides outside the gene matches: 10. TCRdb keeps only in-frame clones here, not all; method: immunoSEQ multiplex PCR. The sample lists about 120,000 clones; around 89% were seen once. About this clone: Its specificity is unknown.

Here the sequenced sample was peripheral blood, taken from a patient treated with radiotherapy plus ipilimumab. The sequence was obtained from a human donor with non-small cell lung cancer that progressed on radiotherapy plus ipilimumab. The chain uses TRBV11-3 and TRBJ2-1; 7 nucleotides agree with TRBD1. CDR3 nucleotide sequence: TGTGCCAGCAGCCCAATAACAGGGGCTAGCTCCTACAATGAGCAGTTCTTC. It yields the protein CASSPITGASSYNEQFF.